This T cell receptor (beta chain) appears in the sequencing data of a study of cytomegalovirus exposure and HLA in healthy donors. CDR1 is GTSNPN, CDR2 SVGIG, per germline (reference sequence). V lost 8 bases and J lost 4, with 14 bases in between. This CDR3 contains 12 residues. Primers included in the PCR were 60 Vbeta and 13 Jbeta primers. TCRdb's copy holds only in-frame clones and misses some; the assay was immunoSEQ multiplex PCR. The sample consists of approximately 100,000 clones, approximately 9% of them appearing once. This sequence originates from a man aged 50 to 60 in good health and CMV-seropositive. The sample was PBMCs. The rearrangement joins TRBV30 to TRBJ1-1, with D possibly being TRBD1 (6 bases). The CDR3 is CALLRGSTEAFF. The DNA of the CDR3 is TGTGCCCTACTCAGGGGTTCCACTGAAGCTTTCTTT.